This T cell receptor (beta chain) was identified in a study of human T cells and chemical hapten exposure. Study at large: Largely, small differences in pooled library volume made per-sample TCR yields vary.

V was shortened by 4 bases and J by 2 bases, with 8 bases between the two germline ends. Germline V lookup: CDR1 SGHTA, CDR2 FQGTGA. The length of the CDR3 is 13 residues. Extraction yielded total RNA from whole blood (unfractionated). As the library was built, unique molecular identifiers were attached to individual cDNA molecules. MiXCR was run by TCRdb on the 5' RACE reads, yielding one entry per CDR3 protein. The sample includes tens of thousands of distinct CDR3 sequences, more than 7.5% of them seen just once. General study points: Counts of TCRs above 1 in 1000 frequency stayed unchanged with DPC sensitization.

A word on this clonotype: As yet, its antigen is unknown.

The chain carries TRBV7-3 and TRBJ2-5; a weak D match, TRBD2 (5 bases). The TCR sequence derives from a male donor in good health. In nucleotides, the CDR3 is TGTGCCAGCAGCTCGAGGAGGCAAGAGACCCAGTACTTC. The encoded protein is CASSSRRQETQYF.